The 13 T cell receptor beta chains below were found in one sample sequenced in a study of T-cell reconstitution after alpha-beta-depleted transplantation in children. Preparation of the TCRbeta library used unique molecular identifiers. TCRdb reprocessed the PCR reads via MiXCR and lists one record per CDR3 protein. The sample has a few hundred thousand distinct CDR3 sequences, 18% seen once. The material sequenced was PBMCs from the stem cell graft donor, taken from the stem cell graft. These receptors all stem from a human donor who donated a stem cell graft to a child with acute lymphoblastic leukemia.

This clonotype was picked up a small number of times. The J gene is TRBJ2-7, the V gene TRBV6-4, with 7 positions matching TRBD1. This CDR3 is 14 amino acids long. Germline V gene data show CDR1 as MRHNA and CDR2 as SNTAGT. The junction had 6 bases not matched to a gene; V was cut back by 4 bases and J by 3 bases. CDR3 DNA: TGTGCCAGCAGTGCGCGCCGGGACAGCTACGAGCAGTACTTC. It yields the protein CASSARRDSYEQYF.

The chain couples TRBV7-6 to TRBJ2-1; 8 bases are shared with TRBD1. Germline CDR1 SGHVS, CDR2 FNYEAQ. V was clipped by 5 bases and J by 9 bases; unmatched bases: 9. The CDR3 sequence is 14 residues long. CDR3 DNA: TGTGCCAGCAGCCGACAGGGGCGATACGGTGAGCAGTTCTTC. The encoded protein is CASSRQGRYGEQFF.

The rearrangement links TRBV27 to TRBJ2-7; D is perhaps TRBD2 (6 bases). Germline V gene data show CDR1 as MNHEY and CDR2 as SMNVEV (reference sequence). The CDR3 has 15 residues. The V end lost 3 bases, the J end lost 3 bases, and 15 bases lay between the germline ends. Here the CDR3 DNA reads TGTGCCAGCAGTTTCCTAGAGGGAGGCCTCTACGAGCAGTACTTC. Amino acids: CASSFLEGGLYEQYF.

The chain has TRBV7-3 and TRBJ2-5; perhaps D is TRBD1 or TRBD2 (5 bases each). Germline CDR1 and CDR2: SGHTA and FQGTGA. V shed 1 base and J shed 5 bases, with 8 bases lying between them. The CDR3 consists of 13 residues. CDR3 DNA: TGTGCCAGCAGCTTAATGGGACGGGAGACCCAGTACTTC. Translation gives CASSLMGRETQYF.

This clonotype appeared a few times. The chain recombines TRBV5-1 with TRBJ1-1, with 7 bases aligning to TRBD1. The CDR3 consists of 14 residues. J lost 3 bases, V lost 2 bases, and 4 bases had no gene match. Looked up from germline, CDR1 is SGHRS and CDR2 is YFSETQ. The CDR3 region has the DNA TGCGCCAGCAGCTTACACAGGGGAGACACTGAAGCTTTCTTT. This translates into CASSLHRGDTEAFF.

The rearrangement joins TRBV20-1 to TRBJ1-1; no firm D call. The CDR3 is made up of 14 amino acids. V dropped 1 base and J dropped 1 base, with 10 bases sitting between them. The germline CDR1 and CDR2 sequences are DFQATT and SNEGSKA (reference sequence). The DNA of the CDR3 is TGCAGTGCTAGAGGCGGGCCCTCGAACACTGAAGCTTTCTTT. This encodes CSARGGPSNTEAFF.

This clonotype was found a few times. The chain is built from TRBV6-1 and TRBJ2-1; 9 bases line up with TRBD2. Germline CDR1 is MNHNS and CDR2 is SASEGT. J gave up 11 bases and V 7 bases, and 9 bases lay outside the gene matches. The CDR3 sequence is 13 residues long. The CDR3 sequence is CASKVLAGPQQFF. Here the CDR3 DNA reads TGTGCCAGCAAGGTCCTAGCGGGACCTCAGCAGTTCTTC.

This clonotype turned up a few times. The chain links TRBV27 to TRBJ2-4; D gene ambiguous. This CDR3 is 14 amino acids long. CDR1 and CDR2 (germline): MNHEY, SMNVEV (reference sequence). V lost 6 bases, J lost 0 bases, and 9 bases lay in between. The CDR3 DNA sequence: TGTGCCAGCAGGGGTTTCGAAGCCAAAAACATTCAGTACTTC. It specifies CASRGFEAKNIQYF.

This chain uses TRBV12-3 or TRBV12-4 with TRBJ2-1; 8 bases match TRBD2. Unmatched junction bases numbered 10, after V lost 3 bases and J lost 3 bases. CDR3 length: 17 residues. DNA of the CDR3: TGTGCCAGCAGTTTGTCCCCCTCGCGGGAGGTCTACAATGAGCAGTTCTTC. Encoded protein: CASSLSPSREVYNEQFF.

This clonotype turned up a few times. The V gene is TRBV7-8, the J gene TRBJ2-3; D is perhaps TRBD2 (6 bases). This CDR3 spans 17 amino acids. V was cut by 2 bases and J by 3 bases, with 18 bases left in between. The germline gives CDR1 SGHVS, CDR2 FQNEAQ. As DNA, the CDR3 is TGTGCCAGCAGCTTATCTATTGGGGACTCAAGGACAGATACGCAGTATTTT. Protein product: CASSLSIGDSRTDTQYF.

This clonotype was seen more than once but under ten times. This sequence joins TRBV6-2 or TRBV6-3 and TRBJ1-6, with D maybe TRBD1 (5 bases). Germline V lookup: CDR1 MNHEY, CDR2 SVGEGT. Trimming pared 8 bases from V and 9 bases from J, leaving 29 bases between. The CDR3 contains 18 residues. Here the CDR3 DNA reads TGTGCCAGCCTAAGCGGGACGGTACGGGACCCTCTCCTTTCACCCCTCCACTTT. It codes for CASLSGTVRDPLLSPLHF.

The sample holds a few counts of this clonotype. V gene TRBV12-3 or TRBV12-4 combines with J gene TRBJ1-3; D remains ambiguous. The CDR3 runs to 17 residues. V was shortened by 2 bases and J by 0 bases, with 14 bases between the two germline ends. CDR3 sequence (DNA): TGTGCCAGCAGTTTATTACCCGGCACTAGCTCTGGAAACACCATATATTTT. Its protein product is CASSLLPGTSSGNTIYF.

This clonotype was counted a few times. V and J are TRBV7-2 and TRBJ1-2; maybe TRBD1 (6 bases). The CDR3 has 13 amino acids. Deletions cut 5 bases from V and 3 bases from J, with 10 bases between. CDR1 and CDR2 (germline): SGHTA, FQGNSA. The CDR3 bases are TGTGCCAGCAGCCGTACAGGGTACTATGGCTACACCTTC. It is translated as CASSRTGYYGYTF.